What follows describes a single T cell receptor beta chain. Its antigen is unidentified. This CDR3 is built from 17 residues. V trimming: 4 bases; J trimming: 3 bases; junction bases outside the gene matches: 10. CDR1 SGHTA and CDR2 FQGNSA come from the germline V gene. The source of the sample is a study of OX40 agonist ivuxolimab in advanced cancers. Whole-study findings and limits: The work left the antigen specificity of expanded peripheral T cells undetermined.

Profiling relied on immunoSEQ multiplex PCR, and the TCRdb table lists in-frame clones only, not all of them. The sample records 25,000 to 30,000 clones, 85% to 90% being singletons. The clonotype originates from an adult with an advanced solid tumor such as melanoma, head and neck, liver or kidney cancer. Sequences were derived from CD4+ or CD8+ T cells sorted from blood, sampled in a trial of the OX40 agonist ivuxolimab. V usage is TRBV7-2 and J usage is TRBJ2-2, with TRBD2 identical over 8 bases. CDR3 nucleotides: TGTGCCAGCAGCTCCCTATTACTAGCGGCGGACACCGGGGAGCTGTTTTTT. It is translated as CASSSLLLAADTGELFF.